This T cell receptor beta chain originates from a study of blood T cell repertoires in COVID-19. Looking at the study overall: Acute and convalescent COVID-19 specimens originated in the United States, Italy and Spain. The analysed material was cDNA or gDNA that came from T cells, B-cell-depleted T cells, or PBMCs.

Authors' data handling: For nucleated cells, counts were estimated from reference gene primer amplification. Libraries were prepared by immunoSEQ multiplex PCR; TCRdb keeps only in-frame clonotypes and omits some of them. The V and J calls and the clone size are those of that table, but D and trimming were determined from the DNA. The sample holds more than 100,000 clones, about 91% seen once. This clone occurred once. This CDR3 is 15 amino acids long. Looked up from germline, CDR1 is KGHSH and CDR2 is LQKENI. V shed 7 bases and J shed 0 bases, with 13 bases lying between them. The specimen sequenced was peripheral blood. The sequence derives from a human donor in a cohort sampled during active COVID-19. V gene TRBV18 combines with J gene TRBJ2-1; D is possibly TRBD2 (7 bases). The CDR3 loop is CASLEGEGSYNEQFF. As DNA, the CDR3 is TGTGCCAGCTTGGAGGGGGAGGGCTCCTACAATGAGCAGTTCTTC.